This entry is about one T cell receptor beta chain. The record originates from a study of blood T cell repertoires in COVID-19. Overall study context: The study drew acute and convalescent COVID-19 samples from the United States, Italy and Spain.

Individuals drawn from 24 US areas were about 18 to 100 years old. Donors were grouped by their self-reported clinical history. Trimming removed 2 bases from V and 7 bases from J, with 17 bases in between. Germline V gene data show CDR1 as GTSNPN and CDR2 as SVGIG (reference sequence). The CDR3 loop spans 14 amino acids. Measured with immunoSEQ multiplex PCR; TCRdb has only the in-frame clones, and not every one. This sample carries around 220,000 clones, roughly 90% of them seen once, and the ten largest clones take about 6%. The origin of this receptor is a woman under 40 with acute COVID-19. V is TRBV30 and J is TRBJ1-2; D may be TRBD1 (5 bases). Sequencing was carried out using PBMCs or T cells enriched from blood (not recorded which). The CDR3 coding sequence is TGTGCCTGGAGTTGGAAGGGGATCCCGGCTGGCTACACCTTC. Its protein product is CAWSWKGIPAGYTF.